These T cell receptor beta chains were read from a single sample in a study of T-cell memory formation after mild COVID-19. TCRdb recomputed calls from the 5' RACE reads with MiXCR, one row per CDR3 protein. The repertoire includes fewer than 700,000 distinct CDR3 sequences, under 20% of them detected once, and 12% sits in the top ten. Specimen: PBMCs or a T cell subset sorted from them (not recorded which). These receptors were taken from an adult woman who had mild COVID-19 (a few samples of this study predate the infection). Cell type and time point are not known. Each CDR3 is given with its conserved first and last residue. The D gene is left open where the match is weak. Only part of the rows carry a size: once, few, many, or a class if the clone is expanded.

size,J,D,V,DNA,CDR3
.,TRBJ2-2,.,TRBV15,TGTGCCACCAGCAGATCGGTCGGGGAGCTGTTTTTT,CATSRSVGELFF
few,TRBJ2-2,.,TRBV24-1,TGTGCCACCAGTGATCCCCGGGACCACATCGCCGGGGAGCTGTTTTTT,CATSDPRDHIAGELFF
many,TRBJ2-1,TRBD2,TRBV6-5,TGTGCCAGCAGTTACGGTATTGTTAGCGGGAGTTACAATGAGCAGTTCTTC,CASSYGIVSGSYNEQFF
.,TRBJ2-1,TRBD1,TRBV18,TGTGCCAGCTCACCACCAGGGACAGCACGCAATGAGCAGTTCTTC,CASSPPGTARNEQFF
few,TRBJ2-7,.,TRBV7-2,TGTGCCAGCAGCCATAAGCGGATATCCTACGAGCAGTACTTC,CASSHKRISYEQYF
.,TRBJ2-1,.,TRBV10-3,TGTGCCATCAGTGAGTCCAGGGGGGACTACAATGAGCAGTTCTTC,CAISESRGDYNEQFF
.,TRBJ2-7,TRBD2,TRBV3-1,TGTGCCAGCAGCGGGGCTAGCGGAAGATACGAGCAGTACTTC,CASSGASGRYEQYF
few,TRBJ1-2,TRBD1,TRBV5-4,TGTGCCAGCAGCCCACCCAACCCAGGGGGCAGTGGCTACACCTTC,CASSPPNPGGSGYTF
few,TRBJ2-5,TRBD1,TRBV4-2,TGTGCCAGCAGCCAGCTGTTGACAGGGGAAGAGACCCAGTACTTC,CASSQLLTGEETQYF
few,TRBJ2-3,TRBD2,TRBV9,TGTGCCAGCAGCGTAGGACTAGCGGGGCTCTCAGATACGCAGTATTTT,CASSVGLAGLSDTQYF
.,TRBJ1-2,TRBD1,TRBV6-6,TGTGCCAGCACAGGGGGGAACTATGGCTACACCTTC,CASTGGNYGYTF
.,TRBJ1-1,.,TRBV24-1,TGTGCCACCAGTGATCCAGGTCATGTTGACACTGAAGCTTTCTTT,CATSDPGHVDTEAFF
many,TRBJ1-2,.,TRBV6-5,TGTGCCAGCAGTGAGACGAATAACTATGGCTACACCTTC,CASSETNNYGYTF
.,TRBJ2-1,TRBD1,TRBV19,TGTGCCAGTAGTACGGACAGGGTTAGCTACAATGAGCAGTTCTTC,CASSTDRVSYNEQFF
few,TRBJ2-3,.,TRBV20-1,TGCAGTGCTAGAGCACAGGAGTCCGGCACAGATACGCAGTATTTT,CSARAQESGTDTQYF
.,TRBJ2-1,TRBD2,TRBV29-1,TGCAGCTTCTCCACGGGACTAGTCTACAATGAGCAGTTCTTC,CSFSTGLVYNEQFF
.,TRBJ1-1,.,TRBV5-1,TGCGCCAGCAGCTTGGCCTTCCCCGGGAGAGAAGCTTTCTTT,CASSLAFPGREAFF
few,TRBJ2-1,.,TRBV5-1,TGCGCCAGCAGCGTCGACTACACCTCCTACAATGAGCAGTTCTTC,CASSVDYTSYNEQFF
few,TRBJ2-3,.,TRBV5-6,TGTGCCAGCAGCTTCCAGGGTACTACAGATACGCAGTATTTT,CASSFQGTTDTQYF
.,TRBJ2-7,TRBD1,TRBV12-3/TRBV12-4,TGTGCCAGCAGTTCCGGACAGGGACGAACCTACGAGCAGTACTTC,CASSSGQGRTYEQYF
many,TRBJ2-7,.,TRBV20-1,TGCAGTGCTAGGGGGGGTTCCTACGAGCAGTACTTC,CSARGGSYEQYF
once,TRBJ2-1,TRBD2,TRBV29-1,TGCAGCGTTGATCCTAGCGGGAGAGCATATGAGCAGTTCTTC,CSVDPSGRAYEQFF
few,TRBJ2-3,.,TRBV19,TGTGCCAGTAGTATTATCCGGGATACGCAGTATTTT,CASSIIRDTQYF
.,TRBJ2-1,.,TRBV5-1,TGCGCCAGCAGCTTTAATCAGGGAAATGAGCAGTTCTTC,CASSFNQGNEQFF
few,TRBJ2-1,TRBD2,TRBV7-3,TGTGCCAGCAGCCCTAGGGAGCGGGGGGTTCGAGAGCAGTTCTTC,CASSPRERGVREQFF
.,TRBJ1-2,.,TRBV4-1,TGCGCCAGCAGCCAAGGGCGGGGGGCAACTGGTGGCTACACCTTC,CASSQGRGATGGYTF
few,TRBJ2-3,.,TRBV6-2/TRBV6-3,TGTGCCAGGAACCGTCTGACCTACACAGATACGCAGTATTTT,CARNRLTYTDTQYF
.,TRBJ1-1,.,TRBV5-6,TGTGCCAGCAGCTTTAACGGGGATACACTGGGAGCTTTCTTT,CASSFNGDTLGAFF
.,TRBJ2-3,.,TRBV6-5,TGTGCCAGCAGTTACTCGCCGGGGTTAGGGGTAGATACGCAGTATTTT,CASSYSPGLGVDTQYF
.,TRBJ2-7,TRBD1,TRBV7-9,TGTGCCAGCAGCCAATCGACAGGGTACGAGAAGTACTTC,CASSQSTGYEKYF
.,TRBJ2-1,TRBD2,TRBV7-9,TGTGCCAGCAGCGGATGGGTTAGCGGGAGGACCCACGAGCAGTTCTTC,CASSGWVSGRTHEQFF
.,TRBJ2-2,.,TRBV13,TGTGCCAGCAGCTTAGACGCTGTTACCGGGGAGCTGTTTTTT,CASSLDAVTGELFF
.,TRBJ2-1,TRBD2,TRBV20-1,TGCAGTCCCCAGAGAGGCGGGAGTGGGAATGAGCAGTTCTTC,CSPQRGGSGNEQFF
many,TRBJ2-3,TRBD2,TRBV5-1,TGCGCCAGCAGCTTTACTAGCGGGGGACCCACAGATACGCAGTATTTT,CASSFTSGGPTDTQYF
few,TRBJ1-3,.,TRBV7-9,TGTGCCAGCAGCTTCAGGACAGCCATGGGAAACACCATATATTTT,CASSFRTAMGNTIYF
.,TRBJ2-6,.,TRBV5-1,TGCGCCAGCAGCTGGCAGTCCTCTGGGGCCAACGTCCTGACTTTC,CASSWQSSGANVLTF
.,TRBJ2-7,TRBD2,TRBV9,TGTGCCAGCAGCGTAGGCTCTAGCGGCTCCTACGAGCAGTACTTC,CASSVGSSGSYEQYF
.,TRBJ1-1,.,TRBV5-1,TGCGCCAGTTCTCCCTTCGGGGGCGATGGTACTGAAGCTTTCTTT,CASSPFGGDGTEAFF
.,TRBJ2-3,.,TRBV5-6,TGTGCCAGCAGCTTGGCCGGGGCCAGCCGCACAGATACGCAGTATTTT,CASSLAGASRTDTQYF
few,TRBJ2-5,.,TRBV6-1,TGTGCCAGCAGTGAAGACAGGGTTGGCGAGACCCAGTACTTC,CASSEDRVGETQYF
.,TRBJ2-3,TRBD1,TRBV5-6,TGTGCCAGCAGCCCTGGGACAGGGGGAATGGGTACTCGCACAGATATGCAGTATTTT,CASSPGTGGMGTRTDMQYF
.,TRBJ2-7,.,TRBV12-3/TRBV12-4,TGTGCCAGCACCGTAGACTTGAGGGGTCCGGGCGAGCAGTACTTC,CASTVDLRGPGEQYF
many,TRBJ2-7,TRBD2,TRBV7-2,TGTGCCAGCAGCTTAAGCCCTAGCGGGACATACGAGCAGTACTTC,CASSLSPSGTYEQYF
once,TRBJ2-5,.,TRBV5-5,TGTGCCAGCAGCTTGTACCACGGGGGAGAGACCCAGTACTTC,CASSLYHGGETQYF
few,TRBJ1-1,TRBD1,TRBV29-1,TGCAGCGGAAGAGATCCGACAGGGCGGAGAGAAGCTTTCTTT,CSGRDPTGRREAFF
few,TRBJ1-2,.,TRBV7-2,TGTGCCAGCAGCCCTCTGGGATTCTATGGCTACACCTTC,CASSPLGFYGYTF
.,TRBJ2-7,.,TRBV13,TGTGCCAGCAGCTTAAAAGGGGACGGATATTACGAGCAGTACTTC,CASSLKGDGYYEQYF
few,TRBJ1-1,TRBD1,TRBV30,TGTGCCCGGGACAGGGTAGGGAACACTGAAGCTTTCTTT,CARDRVGNTEAFF
.,TRBJ2-7,.,TRBV5-1,TGCGCCAGCAGCTTGACAGGCCATCAGTACTTC,CASSLTGHQYF
.,TRBJ1-1,.,TRBV6-4,TGTGCCAGCAGCGTACGACCGAACACTGAAGCTTTCTTT,CASSVRPNTEAFF
.,TRBJ2-7,TRBD1,TRBV24-1,TGTGCCACCAGTGAAGTCAGGGGGGAGCAGTACTTC,CATSEVRGEQYF
many,TRBJ1-5,.,TRBV3-1,TGTGCCAGCAGCCAAGACGGCGGTAGCAATCAGCCCCAGCATTTT,CASSQDGGSNQPQHF
many,TRBJ2-1,TRBD1,TRBV5-1,TGCGCCAGCAGCTTGATTGAGGACAGGGGCAATGAGCAGTTCTTC,CASSLIEDRGNEQFF
few,TRBJ1-5,.,TRBV7-2,TGTGCCAGCAGCTCACGAGGCGGGGATAATCAGCCCCAGCATTTT,CASSSRGGDNQPQHF